This T cell receptor (beta chain) was profiled in a study of T-cell reconstitution after alpha-beta-depleted transplantation in children. This clonotype showed up many times. Unique molecular identifiers were used to barcode this TCRbeta library. Using its own MiXCR run on the PCR reads, TCRdb lists one record per CDR3 protein. The sample lists 300,000 to 400,000 distinct CDR3 sequences, roughly 14% occurring once. The sequences come from PBMCs, collected from the stem cell graft. The source of this sequence is a human donor who donated a stem cell graft to a child with Fanconi anemia.

CDR3 DNA sequence: TGCAGCGTTGAAAAGCGGACTAGCACAGATACGCAGTATTTT. Its protein product is CSVEKRTSTDTQYF. V usage is TRBV29-1 and J usage is TRBJ2-3; TRBD2 might be the D (5 bases). This CDR3 comprises 14 residues. Germline V gives CDR1 SQVTM, CDR2 ANQGSEA. V lost 2 bases to trimming and J lost 0 bases, with 9 bases between them.